The table lists the clone carrying this T cell receptor beta chain with a count of one. Its specificity is unknown. Other DNA sequences in this sample translate to the same CDR3. These data originate in a study of cytotoxic CD8 clonotypes in ibrutinib-treated CLL. Across the whole study: Averaging across samples gave roughly 250,000 productive templates and tens of thousands of productive rearrangements. Study findings and constraints: Under therapy, public clonotypes either contracted or stayed stable, and they were uncommon. Clonality climbed at ibrutinib response, then dropped toward baseline at progression. The times at which samples were taken varied between sustained-remission and progressing patients.

Profiled with immunoSEQ multiplex PCR; TCRdb holds only in-frame clones, not every one. In the table there are about 200,000 clones, 55% to 85% of which are singletons. The germline gives CDR1 LGHNA, CDR2 YSLEER. V trimming: 0 bases; J trimming: 0 bases; junction bases outside the gene matches: 10. This CDR3 comprises 20 residues. Sample: PBMCs, taken after 24 months of ibrutinib treatment. The source of this sequence is a human donor with chronic lymphocytic leukemia. J is TRBJ2-3 and V is TRBV4-3; 12 positions agree with TRBD2. The CDR3 loop is CASSQDFSTGLAGSTDTQYF. For the CDR3, the DNA is TGCGCCAGCAGCCAAGATTTCTCGACAGGACTAGCGGGGAGCACAGATACGCAGTATTTT.